The TCR beta chain described here comes from a study of T cell repertoires in cytomegalovirus infection. Study summary: Public TCR beta signatures marked donors with CMV infection and the matching HLA.

The CDR3 loop spans 14 amino acids. Germline-derived CDR1 and CDR2 are MNHEY and SVGEGT. Trimming took off 6 bases at V and 2 bases at J, with 14 bases between the two ends. TCRdb analysed the reads with MiXCR anew, one entry per CDR3 protein. Found here are around 800,000 distinct CDR3 sequences, 32% of them singletons; the top ten hold under 15%. This clonotype was counted only a few times. Its specificity is not known. This TCR was sampled from a human donor in good health (CMV status not recorded). Some clones in this sample may be carry-over from other donors' samples. The V and J genes are TRBV6-2 or TRBV6-3 and TRBJ2-7; D may be TRBD1 (6 bases). The source was cultured CD8+ T cells from PBMCs, collected from culture after CMV antigen stimulation. CDR3 sequence reads: CASSTTGRAYEQYV. CDR3 coding DNA: TGTGCCAGCAGCACTACAGGGCGAGCCTACGAGCAGTACGTC.